Following are 30 T cell receptor beta chains from one sample sequenced in a study of beta chain features in type 1 diabetes. Sequenced material consisted of expressed TCRB transcripts (all of the isolated RNA was reverse transcribed). The repertoire was sequenced with immunoSEQ multiplex PCR; TCRdb's copy has only in-frame clones and lacks some. The sample consists of 360,000 or so clones, about 20% of them appearing once. The sequenced sample consisted of naive CD4+ T cells from blood. All receptors derive from a woman aged 18-29 years in good health.

The chain couples TRBV4-1 to TRBJ2-7, with 14 bases identical to TRBD2. Germline CDR1 and CDR2: MGHRA and YSYEKL. V lost 1 base, J lost 7 bases, and 3 bases stayed unmatched. This CDR3 has 15 amino acids. CDR3 region: CASSQGLAGGSEQYF. For the CDR3, the DNA is TGCGCCAGCAGCCAAGGACTAGCGGGAGGGTCTGAGCAGTACTTC.

V is TRBV2 and J is TRBJ1-4; 7 bases align to TRBD1. Germline CDR1 is SNHLY and CDR2 is FYNNEI. The CDR3 totals 14 residues. J was trimmed by 3 bases and V by 5 bases; bases with no gene match: 3. The CDR3 sequence is CASSPGTANEKLFF. The CDR3 DNA follows: TGTGCCAGCAGTCCCGGGACAGCTAATGAAAAACTGTTTTTT.

The V call is TRBV5-1, the J call TRBJ2-7, with TRBD2 matching over 8 bases. From germline, CDR1 is SGHRS and CDR2 YFSETQ. This CDR3 spans 14 amino acids. Losses at the gene ends were 9 bases for V and 6 bases for J; bases not matched to a gene: 14. CDR3 in amino acids: CATRPQREYPEQYF. The CDR3 nucleotides read TGCGCCACCAGACCCCAGCGGGAGTACCCCGAGCAGTACTTC.

This clone was observed a few times. V gene TRBV9 combines with J gene TRBJ1-1, with 8 bases that match TRBD1. Germline V CDR1 and CDR2: SGDLS, YYNGEE. V was clipped by 4 bases and J by 5 bases; unmatched bases: 10. The CDR3 sequence is 15 residues long. The CDR3 spells CASSPQSTGETEAFF. For the CDR3, the DNA is TGTGCCAGCAGCCCCCAATCGACAGGGGAGACTGAAGCTTTCTTT.

The chain uses TRBV19 and TRBJ2-1, with 9 bases that match TRBD1. Germline V gene data show CDR1 as LNHDA and CDR2 as SQIVND (reference sequence). After removal of 6 bases from V and 7 bases from J, the junction contained 7 bases not matched to a gene. CDR3 length: 14 residues. The chain's CDR3 is CASSRDRVGNEQFF. The CDR3 DNA sequence: TGTGCCAGTAGCCGGGACAGGGTGGGGAATGAGCAGTTCTTC.

The chain combines TRBV18 with TRBJ1-2; a possible D gene is TRBD1 (6 bases). In germline, CDR1 is KGHSH, CDR2 LQKENI. The germline V and J ends were trimmed by 3 bases and 3 bases, with 11 bases remaining between them. The CDR3 is 14 residues long. The CDR3 sequence is CASSPPGGDYGYTF. Written as DNA, the CDR3 is TGTGCCAGCTCACCCCCGGGGGGCGACTATGGCTACACCTTC.

This clone has only a few counts. This chain connects TRBV5-4 to TRBJ2-2, with a possible D match to TRBD1 (6 bases). V lost 5 bases and J lost 4, with 12 bases in between. This CDR3 comprises 14 residues. Germline CDR1 SGHNT, CDR2 YYREEE (reference sequence). The DNA for the CDR3 is TGTGCCAGCAGGAGGACAGAGGGCACCGGGGAGCTGTTTTTT. Translated, it gives CASRRTEGTGELFF.

This rearrangement joins TRBV23-1 to TRBJ1-5; TRBD1 aligns across 10 bases. TRBV23-1 is assigned to the ORF class and has an uncertain function. V was pared by 4 bases and J by 0 bases, with 9 bases of the junction left unmatched. This CDR3 spans 18 amino acids. As DNA, the CDR3 is TGCGCCAGCAGTCGAAGGGACAGGGGCGTTAATAGCAATCAGCCCCAGCATTTT. Protein product: CASSRRDRGVNSNQPQHF.

The chain joins TRBV6-5 to TRBJ1-3; no firm D call. CDR1 is MNHEY and CDR2 is SVGAGI in the germline V gene. The CDR3 has 15 residues. Trimming pared 5 bases from V and 0 bases from J, leaving 11 bases between. The CDR3 loop reads CASSNPGSSGNTIYF. CDR3 coding DNA: TGTGCCAGCAGTAACCCGGGGAGCTCTGGAAACACCATATATTTT.

V is TRBV30 and J is TRBJ1-6, with no clear D. Germline-derived CDR1 and CDR2 are GTSNPN and SVGIG (reference sequence). This CDR3 contains 15 residues. Trimming removed 4 bases at V and 6 bases at J, with 16 bases between. CDR3 DNA: TGTGCCTGGAAGATTCACCTGGGCCCTAATTCACCCCTCCACTTT. Translation gives CAWKIHLGPNSPLHF.

This clone was recorded a few times. The same CDR3 also results from other DNA sequences found in this sample. V and J are TRBV7-2 and TRBJ2-3; 7 nucleotides match TRBD2. Germline CDR1 SGHTA, CDR2 FQGNSA. V shed 1 base and J 3 bases; nucleotides not matched to a gene: 4. The CDR3 has 15 residues. CDR3 sequence: CASSLDGGSTDTQYF. CDR3 nucleotide sequence: TGTGCCAGCAGCTTAGACGGCGGGAGTACAGATACGCAGTATTTT.

This chain connects TRBV30 to TRBJ1-1, with no clear D. From germline, CDR1 is GTSNPN and CDR2 SVGIG (reference sequence). Trimming shortened V by 2 bases and J by 0 bases, and 13 bases separated the two germline ends. This CDR3 is built from 15 residues. The CDR3 region has the DNA TGTGCCTGGAGTCCCGAGGTATGGGTGAACACTGAAGCTTTCTTT. Translated: CAWSPEVWVNTEAFF.

This clone was counted a few times. V gene TRBV7-9 combines with J gene TRBJ2-1, with D perhaps TRBD2 (5 bases). The germline CDR1 and CDR2 sequences are SEHNR and FQNEAQ (reference sequence). V lost 3 bases, J lost 6 bases, and 12 bases lay in between. CDR3 length equals 14 residues. The CDR3, as DNA: TGTGCCAGCAGCTTGGGAGCCGTCCTCAATGAGCAGTTCTTC. It encodes CASSLGAVLNEQFF.

This chain links TRBV27 with TRBJ2-1, with TRBD2 matching over 14 bases. Germline assignment: CDR1 MNHEY and CDR2 SMNVEV (reference sequence). With V trimmed by 4 bases and J by 10 bases, 6 bases remained unmatched. CDR3 length: 15 amino acids. The CDR3 DNA is TGTGCCAGCAGTTCGGGACTAGCGGGAGTCCAGGAGCAGTTCTTC. Translating it yields CASSSGLAGVQEQFF.

Here the CDR3 DNA reads TGTGCCAGCAGCCCAGGGAGGGCCGGGGAGCTGTTTTTT. It is translated as CASSPGRAGELFF. V is TRBV9 and J is TRBJ2-2, with TRBD2 matching 7 bases. Per the germline V gene, CDR1 is SGDLS and CDR2 is YYNGEE. V lost 4 bases, J lost 6 bases, and 3 bases stayed unmatched. The CDR3 spans 13 residues.

This chain links TRBV9 with TRBJ2-7; 7 bases match TRBD1. J was trimmed by 0 bases and V by 3 bases; bases with no gene match: 3. The CDR3 runs 14 residues. The V gene's germline CDR1 is SGDLS and CDR2 YYNGEE. The CDR3 nucleotides read TGTGCCAGCAGCGCTACAGGGGACTCCTACGAGCAGTACTTC. Translated: CASSATGDSYEQYF. Full variable domain (missing parts from reference TRBV9 and TRBJ2-7): DSGVTQTPKHLITATGQRVTLRCSPRSGDLSVYWYQQSLDQGLQFLIQYYNGEERAKGNILERFSAQQFPDLHSELNLSSLELGDSALYFCASSATGDSYEQYFGPGTRLTVT.

V and J are TRBV27 and TRBJ1-2, with TRBD1 matching 7 bases. The CDR3 is 15 residues long. J gave up 5 bases and V 5 bases, and 11 bases lay outside the gene matches. Germline lookup yields CDR1 MNHEY and CDR2 SMNVEV (reference sequence). CDR3 nucleotide sequence: TGTGCCAGCAGTCTCCGACAGGGCACCCGTTATGGCTACACCTTC. Translating gives CASSLRQGTRYGYTF.

The J gene is TRBJ2-7, the V gene TRBV5-1, with 11 bases that match TRBD2. There are 15 residues in the CDR3. Looked up from germline, CDR1 is SGHRS and CDR2 is YFSETQ. J gave up 7 bases and V 3 bases, and 9 bases lay outside the gene matches. The CDR3 DNA follows: TGCGCCAGCAGCTCCGGGACTAGCGGATATGAAGAGCAGTACTTC. It specifies CASSSGTSGYEEQYF.

The V call is TRBV10-3, the J call TRBJ1-5, with D possibly being TRBD1 (5 bases). Germline loops: CDR1 ENHRY, CDR2 SYGVKD. V was pared by 5 bases and J by 5 bases, with 10 bases between. CDR3 length equals 13 residues. The CDR3 region is CAISNRGDQPQHF. DNA of the CDR3: TGTGCCATCAGTAACCGGGGGGATCAGCCCCAGCATTTT.

The CDR3 protein is CAFGSGFNEKLFF. For the CDR3, the DNA is TGTGCCTTTGGATCGGGGTTTAATGAAAAACTGTTTTTT. The rearrangement uses TRBV30 and TRBJ1-4; D not certain. The CDR3 has 13 amino acids. Germline CDR1 GTSNPN, CDR2 SVGIG (reference sequence). V shed 7 bases and J shed 4 bases, with 13 bases lying between them. The complete variable domain, with remaining parts taken from reference TRBV30 and TRBJ1-4, reads SQTIHQWPATLVQPVGSPLSLECTVEGTSNPNLYWYRQAAGRGLQLLFYSVGIGQISSEVPQNLSASRPQDRQFILSSKKLLLSDSGFYLCAFGSGFNEKLFFGSGTQLSVL.

V is TRBV5-8 and J is TRBJ2-5; TRBD2 matches 11 bases. There are 17 residues in the CDR3. The germline CDR1 and CDR2 sequences are SGHTS and YDEGEE. V lost 3 bases, J lost 5 bases, and 12 bases stayed unmatched. The CDR3 DNA reads as TGTGCCAGCAGCTCCGGCGGGACTAGCGGAGTTGGGGAGACCCAGTACTTC. It translates to CASSSGGTSGVGETQYF.

V usage is TRBV29-1 and J usage is TRBJ2-5; 8 bases match TRBD2. The end of the DNA is better explained by TRBJ2-7, so the J call may be wrong. This CDR3 has 13 residues. CDR1 is SQVTM and CDR2 is ANQGSEA in the germline V gene. The CDR3 region has the DNA TGCAGCGTTGACAGCGGGAGCCCCTACGAGCAGTACTTC. This sequence encodes CSVDSGSPYEQYF.

V and J are TRBV7-9 and TRBJ2-3, with 12 bases aligning to TRBD1. Germline assignment: CDR1 SEHNR and CDR2 FQNEAQ (reference sequence). The CDR3 is 17 residues long. The V gene end was trimmed by 1 base and the J gene end by 5 bases; junction bases not matched to a gene: 7. CDR3 coding DNA: TGTGCCAGCAGCTTAGTAGGGACAGGGGGCCATCAAGATACGCAGTATTTT. It is translated as CASSLVGTGGHQDTQYF.

On this clone itself: Within the sample, other DNA sequences also encode this same CDR3. V usage is TRBV9 and J usage is TRBJ2-5, with D perhaps TRBD2 (5 bases). CDR3 size: 13 residues. CDR1 SGDLS and CDR2 YYNGEE come from the germline V gene. The germline V and J ends were trimmed by 0 bases and 3 bases, with 6 bases remaining between them. This CDR3 reads CASSVGGEETQYF. The CDR3 coding sequence is TGTGCCAGCAGCGTAGGGGGAGAAGAGACCCAGTACTTC.

The chain links TRBV11-3 to TRBJ2-5; 7 positions agree with TRBD2. Germline V gene sequence: CDR1 SGHNT, CDR2 YENEEA. V gave up 5 bases and J gave up 3 bases; unmatched junction bases: 3. This CDR3 is 13 amino acids long. The CDR3 DNA is TGTGCCAGCAGCCGCCGGGGGGAAGAGACCCAGTACTTC. The encoded protein is CASSRRGEETQYF.

The J gene is TRBJ2-1, the V gene TRBV18; 7 nucleotides agree with TRBD1. CDR1 is KGHSH and CDR2 is LQKENI in the germline V gene. V gave up 4 bases and J gave up 6 bases; unmatched junction bases: 6. The CDR3 is 14 residues long. CDR3 sequence (DNA): TGTGCCAGCTCACGAGGACAGGCTCTCAATGAGCAGTTCTTC. Amino acids: CASSRGQALNEQFF.

This clone showed up just a few times. The chain joins TRBV30 to TRBJ2-7; 9 bases map to TRBD2. Germline trimming cut 7 bases from V and 5 bases from J; bases unmatched to any gene: 3. The CDR3 sequence is 11 residues long. The germline V gene has CDR1 GTSNPN and CDR2 SVGIG (reference sequence). The CDR3, as DNA: TGTGCCTCCCTAGCGGGGAACGAGCAGTACTTC. Encoded protein: CASLAGNEQYF. Looking up the rest from reference TRBV30 and TRBJ2-7 gives the full variable domain: SQTIHQWPATLVQPVGSPLSLECTVEGTSNPNLYWYRQAAGRGLQLLFYSVGIGQISSEVPQNLSASRPQDRQFILSSKKLLLSDSGFYLCASLAGNEQYFGPGTRLTVT.

This clone was counted a few times. The chain is built from TRBV30 and TRBJ1-2, with TRBD1 matching over 7 bases. The CDR3 is 12 residues long. Germline values: CDR1 GTSNPN, CDR2 SVGIG (reference sequence). Trimming took 4 bases from V and 6 from J; bases not matched to a gene: 5. The CDR3 nucleotides read TGTGCCTGGACCCCCAGGGGGAATGGCTACACCTTC. Translating gives CAWTPRGNGYTF.

This chain links TRBV5-1 with TRBJ2-3; weak D call: TRBD1 (5 bases). CDR3 size: 15 residues. Germline loops: CDR1 SGHRS, CDR2 YFSETQ. V lost 1 base to trimming and J lost 4 bases, with 13 bases between them. The CDR3 reads CASSLTTAPADTQYF. The DNA for the CDR3 is TGCGCCAGCAGCTTGACGACAGCACCCGCAGATACGCAGTATTTT.

The V and J genes are TRBV12-5 and TRBJ1-2; D perhaps matches TRBD1 (6 bases). The germline CDR1 and CDR2 sequences are LGHNT and FRNRAP. Between the trimmed V and J ends, which lost 1 base and 6 bases, there was a span of 9 bases. This CDR3 region has 13 residues. CDR3 in amino acids: CASGLGGQNGYTF. For the CDR3, the DNA is TGTGCTAGTGGTTTGGGCGGACAGAATGGCTACACCTTC.